This T cell receptor (beta chain) is drawn from a study of immune evolution from preneoplasia to lung adenocarcinoma. Sequencing was performed with immunoSEQ multiplex PCR; in TCRdb, only in-frame clones are kept and a portion is missing. The table lists 5,000 to 7,000 clones, more than 70% of them singletons, with approximately 5% in the top ten. To note about this clone: The antigen remains undetermined.

The CDR3 has 13 residues. Trimming took off 4 bases at V and 6 bases at J, with 9 bases between the two ends. Germline V lookup: CDR1 MGHRA, CDR2 YSYEKL. Study-wide findings and caveats: From normal lung to invasive adenocarcinoma, top clone frequencies appeared to decrease.

The sequencing sample was made of FFPE invasive lung adenocarcinoma tissue. This receptor was obtained from a person over 45 with lung adenocarcinoma. This sequence joins TRBV4-1 and TRBJ2-2; D is ambiguous. The DNA for the CDR3 is TGCGCCAGCAGCCGGATCGAGGCCGGGGAGCTGTTTTTT. It translates to CASSRIEAGELFF.